The 23 T cell receptor beta chains below all came from one sample that was sequenced in a study of T-cell reconstitution after alpha-beta-depleted transplantation in children. TCRbeta library preparation incorporated unique molecular identifiers. TCRdb processed the PCR reads anew with MiXCR; each CDR3 protein has one entry. The table includes about 980,000 distinct CDR3 sequences, under 30% detected once. Sequenced here: PBMCs, mostly from graft donor cells, sampled 360 days after TCRalphabeta/CD19-depleted stem cell transplant. The receptors here all came from a boy less than two years old who had a stem cell transplant for SCID, so the T cells may come from the graft donor.

The CDR3 bases are TGCGCCAGCAGCTTTCGGGACAGGGGGGCTGAAGCTTTCTTT. Its translation: CASSFRDRGAEAFF. The chain couples TRBV5-1 to TRBJ1-1; TRBD1 matches 11 bases. The CDR3 is made up of 14 amino acids. From germline, CDR1 is SGHRS and CDR2 YFSETQ. V lost 2 bases, J lost 6 bases, and 3 bases stayed unmatched.

This clonotype was detected only a few times. The gene calls are TRBV11-2 and TRBJ2-4, with 10 bases identical to TRBD2. CDR3 length: 16 residues. V was pared by 2 bases and J by 5 bases, with 6 bases of the junction left unmatched. Germline V gene sequence: CDR1 SGHAT, CDR2 FQNNGV. The CDR3: CASSLTSSGGQNIQYF. CDR3 sequence (DNA): TGTGCCAGCAGCTTAACTTCTAGCGGGGGCCAAAACATTCAGTACTTC.

There are a few counts of this clonotype. The rearrangement links TRBV7-6 to TRBJ2-3; 7 bases line up with TRBD2. Trimming took 6 bases from V and 0 from J; bases not matched to a gene: 9. CDR1 is SGHVS, CDR2 FNYEAQ, per germline. The CDR3 length is 16 residues. CDR3 bases: TGTGCCAGCAGTGATTTGGGGGGGACTAGCACAGATACGCAGTATTTT. Protein: CASSDLGGTSTDTQYF.

The rearrangement uses TRBV4-3 and TRBJ1-2; 9 positions match TRBD1. The V gene's germline CDR1 is LGHNA and CDR2 YSLEER. The trim removed 1 base at V and 3 bases at J, leaving 3 bases unmatched. This CDR3 is built from 15 residues. CDR3 in DNA: TGCGCCAGCAGCCAAGGGGGACAGGGTTACTATGGCTACACCTTC. Its protein is CASSQGGQGYYGYTF.

This clonotype was detected only a few times. The rearrangement joins TRBV12-3 or TRBV12-4 to TRBJ1-1; 7 bases map to TRBD1. The CDR3 is made up of 15 amino acids. Trimming removed 1 base from V and 10 bases from J; junction bases left unmatched: 12. The CDR3 region has the DNA TGTGCCAGCAGTTTAGTTAGGACAGGTGGTATTGGAGCTTTCTTT. Protein: CASSLVRTGGIGAFF.

V is TRBV29-1 and J is TRBJ2-1; 7 nucleotides match TRBD1. Looked up from germline, CDR1 is SQVTM and CDR2 is ANQGSEA. The CDR3 runs to 15 residues. J was trimmed by 4 bases and V by 6 bases; bases with no gene match: 12. The DNA for the CDR3 is TGCAGCGTGGGGGCCCCGAGGGGGCGATACAATGAGCAGTTCTTC. This sequence encodes CSVGAPRGRYNEQFF.

V and J are TRBV4-3 and TRBJ2-1; weak D call: TRBD2 (6 bases). V was cut by 1 base and J by 7 bases, with 14 bases left in between. Germline CDR1 reads LGHNA; CDR2 reads YSLEER. The CDR3 sequence is 15 residues long. The CDR3 sequence is CASSQVTGVVNEQFF. In nucleotides, the CDR3 is TGCGCCAGCAGCCAAGTGACGGGGGTTGTAAATGAGCAGTTCTTC.

This clonotype was recorded a few times. The chain employs TRBV29-1 and TRBJ1-3; D not resolved. Looked up from germline, CDR1 is SQVTM and CDR2 is ANQGSEA. V lost 6 bases and J lost 3, with 9 bases in between. The CDR3 runs 12 residues. For the CDR3, the DNA is TGCAGCGTCGGACTCATTGGAAACACCATATATTTT. It specifies CSVGLIGNTIYF.

This clonotype was counted at least ten times. This chain connects TRBV20-1 to TRBJ2-3, with D tentatively TRBD2 (5 bases). V lost 6 bases and J 6 bases, leaving 13 bases between the germline ends. There are 12 residues in the CDR3. The germline CDR1 and CDR2 sequences are DFQATT and SNEGSKA (reference sequence). This CDR3 is CSATLAVDTQYF. The CDR3 DNA reads TGCAGTGCCACGCTAGCCGTGGATACGCAGTATTTT.

The rearrangement links TRBV29-1 to TRBJ2-7, with 7 bases fitting TRBD2. The V and J ends lost 5 bases and 4 bases, in that order; junction bases with no gene match: 2. Looked up from germline, CDR1 is SQVTM and CDR2 is ANQGSEA. CDR3 length: 11 amino acids. CDR3 protein: CSVLGGYEQYF. CDR3 DNA sequence: TGCAGCGTTTTGGGAGGGTACGAGCAGTACTTC.

In this sample, this clonotype turned up a few times. The DNA of the CDR3 is TGCAGCTACAGTAAGACTAGCGGGGCCTACAATGAGCAGTTCTTC. Its protein is CSYSKTSGAYNEQFF. The J gene is TRBJ2-1, the V gene TRBV29-1; TRBD2 matches 11 bases. After removal of 8 bases from V and 2 bases from J, the junction contained 8 bases not matched to a gene. CDR1 and CDR2 (germline): SQVTM, ANQGSEA. There are 15 residues in the CDR3.

CDR3 residues: CASSERTRGYEQYF. The CDR3, as DNA: TGTGCCAGCAGTGAGAGGACCAGGGGCTACGAGCAGTACTTC. This sequence joins TRBV6-1 and TRBJ2-7, with a possible D match to TRBD1 (6 bases). V was cut by 3 bases and J by 3 bases, with 12 bases left in between. The CDR3 contains 14 residues. Germline V lookup: CDR1 MNHNS, CDR2 SASEGT.

This clonotype has a handful of counts. The CDR3 DNA sequence: TGTGCCAGCAGCTTAAAGGGGGGTCAGCCCCAGCATTTT. Protein product: CASSLKGGQPQHF. The chain carries TRBV7-8 and TRBJ1-5; D may be TRBD1 (6 bases). Germline V gene sequence: CDR1 SGHVS, CDR2 FQNEAQ. V lost 2 bases, J lost 6 bases, and 8 bases lay in between. The length of the CDR3 is 13 residues.

This clonotype has only a few counts. The genes are TRBV6-2 or TRBV6-3 and TRBJ2-3, with D unclear. Germline V gene lookup returns CDR1 MNHEY and CDR2 SVGEGT. The ends were cut back, 7 bases at V and 4 bases at J, with 9 bases in the middle. This CDR3 comprises 12 residues. CDR3 coding DNA: TGTGCCAGCACCAACCCCCCAGATACGCAGTATTTT. Amino acid sequence: CASTNPPDTQYF.

The sample holds a few counts of this clonotype. V is TRBV7-9 and J is TRBJ2-7; 10 bases match TRBD1. V shed 5 bases, J shed 4 bases, and the junction held 14 bases outside the gene matches. Germline values: CDR1 SEHNR, CDR2 FQNEAQ (reference sequence). The CDR3 sequence is 17 residues long. The CDR3 spells CASSPGTVRDRGYEQYF. CDR3 nucleotide sequence: TGTGCCAGCAGCCCGGGAACCGTCCGGGACAGGGGTTACGAGCAGTACTTC.

This rearrangement joins TRBV4-1 to TRBJ2-6; D may be TRBD2 (5 bases). The CDR3 covers 17 residues. Germline lookup yields CDR1 MGHRA and CDR2 YSYEKL. V lost 1 base and J 2 bases, leaving 12 bases between the germline ends. CDR3 DNA sequence: TGCGCCAGCAGCCAAGCAACGAGGGCGGCTGGGGCCAACGTCCTGACTTTC. Protein sequence: CASSQATRAAGANVLTF.

The chain employs TRBV3-1 and TRBJ1-5; no firm D call. V was clipped by 4 bases and J by 0 bases, with 10 bases between them. This CDR3 region has 15 residues. Germline CDR1 is LGHDT and CDR2 is YNNKEL (reference sequence). CDR3 sequence reads: CASSRVESSNQPQHF. The CDR3 region has the DNA TGTGCCAGCAGCCGGGTGGAGAGTAGCAATCAGCCCCAGCATTTT.

The V call is TRBV12-3 or TRBV12-4, the J call TRBJ2-2; D is possibly TRBD2 (6 bases). This CDR3 is built from 16 residues. V shed 4 bases and J shed 6 bases, with 18 bases lying between them. CDR3 sequence reads: CASSSHQTREAGELFF. The CDR3 DNA reads TGTGCCAGCAGTTCGCATCAAACGAGGGAGGCCGGGGAGCTGTTTTTT.

This clonotype was counted only a few times. The V and J genes are TRBV20-1 and TRBJ2-5; D gene uncertain. V was cut by 0 bases and J by 0 bases, with 5 bases left in between. CDR1 and CDR2 (germline): DFQATT, SNEGSKA (reference sequence). The CDR3 length is 13 residues. In DNA, the CDR3 is TGCAGTGCTAGAGACAGTAACCAAGAGACCCAGTACTTC. Encoded protein: CSARDSNQETQYF.

J is TRBJ1-5 and V is TRBV7-9; D gene unclear. V gave up 1 base and J gave up 5 bases, with 15 bases separating them. The CDR3 is 16 residues long. CDR1 and CDR2 (germline): SEHNR, FQNEAQ (reference sequence). The DNA for the CDR3 is TGTGCCAGCAGCTTAGAGGTGGGGAAAGCTTATCAGCCCCAGCATTTT. Encoded protein: CASSLEVGKAYQPQHF.

The J gene is TRBJ2-1, the V gene TRBV29-1; the D gene is possibly TRBD1 (6 bases). V shed 7 bases and J shed 9 bases, with 16 bases lying between them. The CDR3 runs to 12 residues. CDR1 SQVTM and CDR2 ANQGSEA come from the germline V gene. The CDR3 bases are TGCAGCGCGGACAGTGTGCGTCTTGAGCAGTTCTTC. Its translation: CSADSVRLEQFF.

The chain employs TRBV7-8 and TRBJ2-3, with D perhaps TRBD2 (6 bases). Germline CDR1 reads SGHVS; CDR2 reads FQNEAQ. The CDR3 length is 16 residues. V lost 3 bases and J lost 0, with 13 bases in between. The CDR3 DNA follows: TGTGCCAGCAGCTTGAGGGAGGCCCGCAGCACAGATACGCAGTATTTT. Protein product: CASSLREARSTDTQYF.

This clonotype was picked up a small number of times. This chain links TRBV13 with TRBJ1-1; 7 nucleotides line up with TRBD1. The CDR3 runs 16 residues. Germline values: CDR1 PRHDT, CDR2 FYEKMQ (reference sequence). The J segment lost 0 bases and the V segment lost 5 bases, leaving 9 bases of the junction unmatched. CDR3 amino acids: CASSLQGTVMNTEAFF. The CDR3 bases are TGTGCCAGCAGCCTGCAAGGGACAGTTATGAACACTGAAGCTTTCTTT.